The 25 T cell receptor beta chains in this list originate from one sample, sequenced in a study of CD8 T cells in ankylosing spondylitis. Via MiXCR, TCRdb re-called the 5' RACE reads, giving one row per CDR3 protein. The sample consists of tens of thousands of distinct CDR3 sequences, roughly 7.3% of them appearing once. What was sequenced was blood. All receptors derive from a male donor with ankylosing spondylitis or in good health (not recorded which).

This chain uses TRBV4-3 with TRBJ1-2; 7 bases agree with TRBD1. The CDR3 extends over 14 amino acids. V lost 4 bases to trimming and J lost 7 bases; unmatched junction nucleotides: 9. From germline, CDR1 is LGHNA and CDR2 YSLEER. The CDR3 DNA reads as TGCGCCAGCAGCCCCTCAATCAACAGGGGTGGCTACACCTTC. Residues: CASSPSINRGGYTF.

This clonotype was observed many times. J is TRBJ1-1 and V is TRBV7-9, with no clear D. The CDR3 consists of 15 residues. The germline V and J ends were trimmed by 7 bases and 0 bases, with 15 bases remaining between them. The germline V gene encodes CDR1 SEHNR and CDR2 FQNEAQ (reference sequence). The CDR3 DNA follows: TGTGCCAGCACCCTCGCAGCCAATCTGAACACTGAAGCTTTCTTT. Translated: CASTLAANLNTEAFF. The full variable domain, its missing parts supplied by reference TRBV7-9 and TRBJ1-1, is DTGVSQNPRHKITKRGQNVTFRCDPISEHNRLYWYRQTLGQGPEFLTYFQNEAQLEKSRLLSDRFSAERPKGSFSTLEIQRTEQGDSAMYLCASTLAANLNTEAFFGQGTRLTVV.

In its sample, this clonotype was seen a few times. V gene TRBV7-2 combines with J gene TRBJ2-2; D is possibly TRBD2 (5 bases). V was trimmed by 3 bases and J by 6 bases, leaving 8 bases between them. Germline V CDR1 and CDR2: SGHTA, FQGNSA. CDR3 size: 13 residues. The CDR3 protein is CASSFWEPGELFF. CDR3 nucleotides: TGTGCCAGCAGCTTTTGGGAGCCCGGGGAGCTGTTTTTT. Supplemented by reference TRBV7-2 and TRBJ2-2, the full variable domain reads GAGVSQSPSNKVTEKGKDVELRCDPISGHTALYWYRQSLGQGLEFLIYFQGNSAPDKSGLPSDRFSAERTGGSVSTLTIQRTQQEDSAVYLCASSFWEPGELFFGEGSRLTVL.

This sequence joins TRBV7-9 and TRBJ2-1; 11 bases match TRBD2. This CDR3 comprises 14 residues. Looked up from germline, CDR1 is SEHNR and CDR2 is FQNEAQ (reference sequence). V lost 6 bases to trimming and J lost 9 bases; unmatched junction nucleotides: 7. The CDR3 loop reads CASSRLAGRGEQFF. The CDR3 DNA reads TGTGCCAGCAGTAGACTAGCGGGAAGAGGTGAGCAGTTCTTC.

This clonotype was recorded a few times. This rearrangement joins TRBV3-1 to TRBJ1-4; D unresolved. The CDR3 runs 16 residues. CDR1 and CDR2 from the germline V gene are LGHDT and YNNKEL (reference sequence). V lost 1 base and J lost 0, with 9 bases in between. The CDR3 DNA reads as TGTGCCAGCAGCCAAGGATTGGGAGCAACTAATGAAAAACTGTTTTTT. As protein: CASSQGLGATNEKLFF.

This clonotype came up a few times. CDR3 sequence (DNA): TGTGCCAGCACCCTGACAGCAAGCTCCTACAATGAGCAGTTCTTC. Translated, it gives CASTLTASSYNEQFF. V and J are TRBV28 and TRBJ2-1; D might be TRBD1 (5 bases). The V gene's germline CDR1 is MDHEN and CDR2 SYDVKM. This CDR3 comprises 15 residues. V was clipped by 7 bases and J by 0 bases, with 13 bases between them.

This chain uses TRBV6-2 or TRBV6-3 with TRBJ1-4, with 7 bases fitting TRBD1. Germline CDR1 and CDR2: MNHEY and SVGEGT. V lost 5 bases and J lost 5; bases outside the gene matches: 5. CDR3 length: 14 amino acids. CDR3 DNA sequence: TGTGCCAGCAGTCGGACAGGTACAAATGAAAAACTGTTTTTT. Protein: CASSRTGTNEKLFF.

This clonotype was picked up a small number of times. This rearrangement joins TRBV7-8 to TRBJ2-7, with a tentative D call TRBD1 (5 bases). V lost 0 bases, J lost 2 bases, and 8 bases lay in between. The CDR3 length is 14 residues. Germline loops: CDR1 SGHVS, CDR2 FQNEAQ. The chain's CDR3 is CASSLAQVAYEQYV. CDR3 bases: TGTGCCAGCAGCTTAGCACAGGTAGCCTACGAGCAGTACGTC.

This clonotype appeared a few times. This sequence joins TRBV7-2 and TRBJ2-2, with 9 bases matching TRBD2. This CDR3 is built from 15 residues. The germline gives CDR1 SGHTA, CDR2 FQGNSA. V was pared by 3 bases and J by 6 bases, with 5 bases of the junction left unmatched. CDR3 sequence: CASSLPLAGAGELFF. The CDR3 DNA reads TGTGCCAGCAGCTTGCCCTTAGCGGGAGCCGGGGAGCTGTTTTTT.

This clonotype was detected a few times. This chain connects TRBV12-3 or TRBV12-4 to TRBJ2-1; D may be TRBD1 (5 bases). The CDR3 loop spans 13 amino acids. Trimming took 7 bases from V and 7 from J, leaving 14 bases between them. The CDR3 loop is CASTLRGANEQFF. DNA of the CDR3: TGTGCCAGCACCCTAAGGGGCGCTAATGAGCAGTTCTTC.

In its sample, this clonotype was seen many times. J is TRBJ2-5 and V is TRBV5-1; D unresolved. The germline gives CDR1 SGHRS, CDR2 YFSETQ. There are 14 residues in the CDR3. V lost 0 bases to trimming and J lost 4 bases, with 10 bases between them. The CDR3 DNA follows: TGCGCCAGCAGCTTGGTTTTCCAGTTAGAGACCCAGTACTTC. It codes for CASSLVFQLETQYF. Full variable domain (outside the CDR3, taken from reference TRBV5-1 and TRBJ2-5): KAGVTQTPRYLIKTRGQQVTLSCSPISGHRSVSWYQQTPGQGLQFLFEYFSETQRNKGNFPGRFSGRQFSNSRSEMNVSTLELGDSALYLCASSLVFQLETQYFGPGTRLLVL.

This clonotype was detected a few times. The chain employs TRBV20-1 and TRBJ2-3; the D gene could be TRBD1 or TRBD2 (5 bases each). Germline CDR1 DFQATT, CDR2 SNEGSKA (reference sequence). CDR3 length: 12 residues. The ends were cut back, 6 bases at V and 4 bases at J, with 11 bases in the middle. The CDR3 is CSAGTSADTQYF. For the CDR3, the DNA is TGCAGTGCCGGGACCAGCGCAGATACGCAGTATTTT.

Many counts were recorded for this clonotype. The V call is TRBV29-1, the J call TRBJ1-1; perhaps TRBD1 as D (6 bases). V was shortened by 7 bases and J by 0 bases, with 15 bases between the two germline ends. The CDR3 extends over 14 amino acids. Germline-derived CDR1 and CDR2 are SQVTM and ANQGSEA. This chain's CDR3 is CSAKRGHLNTEAFF. The CDR3 nucleotides read TGCAGCGCTAAAAGGGGACATTTGAACACTGAAGCTTTCTTT.

This clonotype turned up a few times. This chain links TRBV12-3 or TRBV12-4 with TRBJ2-3; TRBD2 matches at 8 bases. After removal of 5 bases from V and 3 bases from J, the junction contained 7 bases not matched to a gene. The CDR3 consists of 15 residues. The CDR3 bases are TGTGCCAGCAGTCCAATGGGACTAGATACAGATACGCAGTATTTT. Its translation: CASSPMGLDTDTQYF.

This clonotype has more than one count but fewer than ten. The V gene is TRBV3-1, the J gene TRBJ1-1, with D possibly matching TRBD1 (5 bases). The CDR3 extends over 13 amino acids. Germline lookup yields CDR1 LGHDT and CDR2 YNNKEL (reference sequence). The germline V and J ends were trimmed by 4 bases and 5 bases, with 11 bases remaining between them. In DNA form, the CDR3 reads TGTGCCAGCAGCCCCCAGGGAGTTACTGAAGCTTTCTTT. Its translation: CASSPQGVTEAFF.

The V call is TRBV12-3 or TRBV12-4, the J call TRBJ1-5, with TRBD1 identical over 8 bases. The CDR3 has 14 residues. V dropped 10 bases and J dropped 5; count of bases not matched to a gene: 10. The CDR3 is CANSPGTGDQPQHF. As DNA, the CDR3 is TGTGCCAACAGCCCCGGGACAGGAGATCAGCCCCAGCATTTT.

This clonotype was recorded a few times. The genes are TRBV11-2 and TRBJ1-1; the D gene is possibly TRBD1 (5 bases). V lost 2 bases to trimming and J lost 1 base, with 14 bases between them. The CDR3 consists of 16 residues. CDR1 and CDR2 (germline): SGHAT, FQNNGV. DNA of the CDR3: TGTGCCAGCAGCTTATCGAGGGGCCGGCGGAACACTGAAGCTTTCTTT. Its translation: CASSLSRGRRNTEAFF.

In its sample, this clonotype was seen many times. V gene TRBV25-1 combines with J gene TRBJ2-7, with 9 positions matching TRBD1. Germline values: CDR1 MGHDK, CDR2 SYGVNS. V dropped 4 bases and J dropped 5; count of bases not matched to a gene: 12. The CDR3 loop spans 16 amino acids. The CDR3 region has the DNA TGTGCCAGCAGTGGAGTAGGAAGGGGACAGGGCCACGAGCAGTACTTC. It translates to CASSGVGRGQGHEQYF.

This clonotype was seen a handful of times. The CDR3: CATSGGRGGEKLFF. As DNA, the CDR3 is TGTGCCACCTCAGGGGGGAGGGGTGGTGAAAAACTGTTTTTT. This chain joins TRBV25-1 and TRBJ1-4, with 7 bases identical to TRBD1. The V and J ends lost 10 bases and 7 bases, in that order; junction bases with no gene match: 12. Germline V gene lookup returns CDR1 MGHDK and CDR2 SYGVNS. CDR3 length: 14 residues.

The chain links TRBV2 to TRBJ2-2; 7 nucleotides line up with TRBD1. CDR3 length equals 15 residues. J was trimmed by 0 bases and V by 8 bases; bases with no gene match: 6. Germline lookup yields CDR1 SNHLY and CDR2 FYNNEI. The CDR3 spells CASGTDSANTGELFF. CDR3 coding DNA: TGTGCCAGCGGGACAGACTCCGCGAACACCGGGGAGCTGTTTTTT.

This clonotype showed up many times. The J gene is TRBJ2-2, the V gene TRBV6-2 or TRBV6-3; D is undetermined. V gave up 5 bases and J gave up 1 base, with 5 bases separating them. Germline V gene sequence: CDR1 MNHEY, CDR2 SVGEGT. The CDR3 spans 13 residues. The CDR3 here is CASSPRNTGELFF. CDR3 nucleotide sequence: TGTGCCAGCAGTCCAAGGAACACCGGGGAGCTGTTTTTT.

The chain uses TRBV2 and TRBJ2-1; the D is unclear. The V end lost 5 bases, the J end lost 9 bases, and 17 bases lay between the germline ends. The CDR3 consists of 14 residues. Germline CDR1 is SNHLY and CDR2 is FYNNEI. This chain's CDR3 is CASSQNLLGSEQFF. Here the CDR3 DNA reads TGTGCCAGCAGTCAAAACCTTTTAGGAAGTGAGCAGTTCTTC.

This clonotype was picked up a small number of times. The chain couples TRBV27 to TRBJ1-4; D is perhaps TRBD1 (5 bases). Germline CDR1 is MNHEY and CDR2 is SMNVEV (reference sequence). The CDR3 loop spans 14 amino acids. V was shortened by 6 bases and J by 5 bases, with 13 bases between the two germline ends. CDR3 in amino acids: CASSKWGYNEKLFF. The CDR3 DNA follows: TGTGCCAGCAGCAAGTGGGGGTACAATGAAAAACTGTTTTTT.

This clonotype was observed a few times. The V gene is TRBV29-1, the J gene TRBJ1-3; D gene ambiguous. Trimming took 3 bases from V and 0 from J, leaving 9 bases between them. Germline lookup yields CDR1 SQVTM and CDR2 ANQGSEA. This CDR3 has 14 residues. In nucleotides, the CDR3 is TGCAGCGTTGAGGATGGGTCCTCTGGAAACACCATATATTTT. This sequence encodes CSVEDGSSGNTIYF.

This clonotype has ten or more counts. V gene TRBV7-2 combines with J gene TRBJ2-1; possible D gene TRBD2, 5 bases. The germline gives CDR1 SGHTA, CDR2 FQGNSA. V was cut by 4 bases and J by 6 bases, with 19 bases left in between. The CDR3 is 16 amino acids. CDR3 protein: CASSSRTQGGGNEQFF. CDR3 coding DNA: TGTGCCAGCAGCTCAAGGACTCAAGGAGGTGGCAATGAGCAGTTCTTC. Full variable domain (outside the CDR3, taken from reference TRBV7-2 and TRBJ2-1): GAGVSQSPSNKVTEKGKDVELRCDPISGHTALYWYRQSLGQGLEFLIYFQGNSAPDKSGLPSDRFSAERTGGSVSTLTIQRTQQEDSAVYLCASSSRTQGGGNEQFFGPGTRLTVL.